A selection of T cell receptor beta chains follows, all from one sample in a study of blood T cells in healthy people across ages. TCRdb redid the calling of the 5' RACE reads with MiXCR, one entry per CDR3 protein. The sample records roughly 800,000 distinct CDR3 sequences, over 45% being singletons. Sequencing input: blood. These receptors came from a man between 25 and 39 years old in good health. Each CDR3 is given with its conserved first and last residue. Each record gives: J gene, V gene, clone size, D gene, CDR3 protein, CDR3 DNA. A D gene is named only where the DNA matches it firmly. Size is stated for part of the rows, as once, few or many counts, or as a class when the clone is expanded.

j_call: TRBJ2-3
v_call: TRBV7-3
clone_size: few
d_call: TRBD2
cdr3_aa: CASSPSGIPTDTQYF
cdr3_nt: TGTGCCAGCAGCCCTAGCGGGATCCCCACAGATACGCAGTATTTT

j_call: TRBJ1-1
v_call: TRBV12-3/TRBV12-4
clone_size: .
d_call: TRBD1
cdr3_aa: CASSPTGGYTEAFF
cdr3_nt: TGTGCCAGCAGTCCCACAGGGGGCTACACTGAAGCTTTCTTT

j_call: TRBJ1-2
v_call: TRBV14
clone_size: .
d_call: .
cdr3_aa: CASSQVGRGRIQNYGYTF
cdr3_nt: TGTGCCAGCAGCCAAGTGGGACGTGGAAGGATCCAAAACTATGGCTACACCTTC

j_call: TRBJ2-7
v_call: TRBV20-1
clone_size: .
d_call: TRBD1
cdr3_aa: CSARGKPGQGYEQYF
cdr3_nt: TGCAGTGCTAGAGGTAAACCGGGACAGGGCTACGAGCAGTACTTC

j_call: TRBJ1-2
v_call: TRBV20-1
clone_size: .
d_call: .
cdr3_aa: CSARDPGLLGGYTF
cdr3_nt: TGCAGTGCTAGAGATCCCGGCCTCCTGGGAGGCTACACCTTC

j_call: TRBJ2-5
v_call: TRBV29-1
clone_size: .
d_call: TRBD1
cdr3_aa: CSVARTGEETQYF
cdr3_nt: TGCAGCGTGGCCCGAACAGGGGAAGAGACCCAGTACTTC

j_call: TRBJ1-2
v_call: TRBV20-1
clone_size: .
d_call: TRBD1
cdr3_aa: CSATGNEGYTF
cdr3_nt: TGCAGCGCGACAGGGAACGAAGGCTACACCTTC

j_call: TRBJ1-2
v_call: TRBV6-5
clone_size: few
d_call: .
cdr3_aa: CASSYSRGRYGYTF
cdr3_nt: TGTGCCAGCAGTTACTCGAGGGGCCGCTATGGCTACACCTTC

j_call: TRBJ2-6
v_call: TRBV13
clone_size: .
d_call: .
cdr3_aa: CASKAGYSGANVLTF
cdr3_nt: TGTGCCAGCAAGGCGGGGTATTCTGGGGCCAACGTCCTGACTTTC

j_call: TRBJ2-1
v_call: TRBV7-2
clone_size: .
d_call: TRBD1
cdr3_aa: CASNPMTGVGEQFF
cdr3_nt: TGTGCCAGCAACCCAATGACAGGGGTCGGTGAGCAGTTCTTC

j_call: TRBJ1-6
v_call: TRBV20-1
clone_size: .
d_call: TRBD1
cdr3_aa: CSPRQGTDNSPLHF
cdr3_nt: TGCAGTCCTCGGCAGGGGACAGATAATTCACCCCTCCACTTT

j_call: TRBJ2-7
v_call: TRBV2
clone_size: .
d_call: TRBD2
cdr3_aa: CASMGGTLTAQYF
cdr3_nt: TGTGCCAGCATGGGGGGGACTCTCACGGCCCAGTACTTC

j_call: TRBJ2-3
v_call: TRBV7-9
clone_size: .
d_call: .
cdr3_aa: CASLGLFTDTQYF
cdr3_nt: TGTGCCAGCCTGGGACTGTTCACAGATACGCAGTATTTT

j_call: TRBJ1-1
v_call: TRBV14
clone_size: .
d_call: .
cdr3_aa: CASSPNVGQTEAFF
cdr3_nt: TGTGCCAGCAGCCCCAATGTAGGGCAAACTGAAGCTTTCTTT

j_call: TRBJ2-1
v_call: TRBV6-4
clone_size: many
d_call: TRBD2
cdr3_aa: CASSDSPSGTSYNEQFF
cdr3_nt: TGTGCCAGCAGTGATTCGCCCTCCGGGACTAGTTACAATGAGCAGTTCTTC

j_call: TRBJ2-7
v_call: TRBV18
clone_size: once
d_call: .
cdr3_aa: CASSKNHSANDEQYF
cdr3_nt: TGTGCCAGCTCGAAGAACCACTCGGCCAACGACGAGCAGTACTTC

j_call: TRBJ2-1
v_call: TRBV10-2
clone_size: .
d_call: TRBD1
cdr3_aa: CASMGRDRGYNEQFF
cdr3_nt: TGCGCCAGCATGGGCCGGGACAGGGGTTACAATGAGCAGTTCTTC

j_call: TRBJ1-1
v_call: TRBV6-5
clone_size: few
d_call: .
cdr3_aa: CASSRTLNTEAFF
cdr3_nt: TGTGCCAGCAGTCGGACACTGAACACTGAAGCTTTCTTT

j_call: TRBJ1-6
v_call: TRBV14
clone_size: .
d_call: .
cdr3_aa: CASSQDTSIYNSPLHF
cdr3_nt: TGTGCCAGCAGCCAAGACACGTCCATATATAATTCACCCCTCCACTTT

j_call: TRBJ1-6
v_call: TRBV20-1
clone_size: .
d_call: .
cdr3_aa: CSAREFTKYNSPLHF
cdr3_nt: TGCAGTGCTAGAGAATTTACCAAATATAATTCACCCCTCCACTTT

j_call: TRBJ2-3
v_call: TRBV29-1
clone_size: few
d_call: .
cdr3_aa: CSVEGPLGADTQYF
cdr3_nt: TGCAGCGTAGAGGGACCGCTAGGGGCCGATACGCAGTATTTT

j_call: TRBJ1-6
v_call: TRBV20-1
clone_size: few
d_call: .
cdr3_aa: CSARGVVNSPLHF
cdr3_nt: TGCAGTGCTAGAGGCGTAGTTAATTCACCCCTCCACTTT

j_call: TRBJ2-1
v_call: TRBV28
clone_size: .
d_call: TRBD1
cdr3_aa: CASSLEGAVVNEQFF
cdr3_nt: TGTGCCAGCAGTTTAGAGGGGGCAGTTGTCAATGAGCAGTTCTTC

j_call: TRBJ2-6
v_call: TRBV3-1
clone_size: .
d_call: .
cdr3_aa: CASSQESRPSGANVLTF
cdr3_nt: TGTGCCAGCAGCCAAGAGAGCCGGCCCTCTGGGGCCAACGTCCTGACTTTC

j_call: TRBJ2-7
v_call: TRBV11-2
clone_size: .
d_call: TRBD2
cdr3_aa: CASRRSGGYNEQYF
cdr3_nt: TGTGCCAGCAGGCGTAGCGGGGGCTACAATGAGCAGTACTTC

j_call: TRBJ1-2
v_call: TRBV25-1
clone_size: .
d_call: .
cdr3_aa: CASSTGGGSGYTF
cdr3_nt: TGTGCCAGCTCTACCGGGGGAGGGAGTGGCTACACCTTC

j_call: TRBJ2-1
v_call: TRBV9
clone_size: once
d_call: .
cdr3_aa: CASSVAGINEQFF
cdr3_nt: TGTGCCAGCAGCGTAGCGGGGATCAATGAGCAGTTCTTC

j_call: TRBJ2-1
v_call: TRBV5-1
clone_size: .
d_call: .
cdr3_aa: CASSLANPTGEQFF
cdr3_nt: TGCGCCAGCAGCTTGGCCAACCCTACGGGTGAGCAGTTCTTC

j_call: TRBJ2-3
v_call: TRBV13
clone_size: .
d_call: TRBD2
cdr3_aa: CASSSRLAGVTDTQYF
cdr3_nt: TGTGCCAGCAGCTCCCGACTAGCGGGGGTCACAGATACGCAGTATTTT

j_call: TRBJ1-5
v_call: TRBV25-1
clone_size: .
d_call: .
cdr3_aa: CASSGTGAGNQPQHF
cdr3_nt: TGTGCCAGCAGTGGAACAGGAGCGGGCAATCAGCCCCAGCATTTT

j_call: TRBJ2-5
v_call: TRBV24-1
clone_size: few
d_call: TRBD1
cdr3_aa: CATSLTGGGETQYF
cdr3_nt: TGTGCCACCAGTCTAACAGGGGGCGGAGAGACCCAGTACTTC

j_call: TRBJ1-2
v_call: TRBV3-1
clone_size: few
d_call: TRBD1
cdr3_aa: CASSRTGEEDSLDDGYTF
cdr3_nt: TGTGCCAGCTCCCGCACAGGGGAGGAGGACTCCTTAGACGATGGCTACACCTTC

j_call: TRBJ2-7
v_call: TRBV7-2
clone_size: .
d_call: TRBD2
cdr3_aa: CASSNRGLAGEDEQYF
cdr3_nt: TGTGCCAGCAGCAACCGGGGACTAGCGGGTGAAGACGAGCAGTACTTC

j_call: TRBJ1-5
v_call: TRBV27
clone_size: few
d_call: TRBD1
cdr3_aa: CASSSDRIRPQHF
cdr3_nt: TGTGCCAGCAGTTCGGACAGGATAAGGCCCCAGCATTTT

j_call: TRBJ2-7
v_call: TRBV6-6
clone_size: .
d_call: TRBD1
cdr3_aa: CASRKGQGADEQYF
cdr3_nt: TGTGCCAGCAGAAAGGGACAGGGGGCAGACGAGCAGTACTTC

j_call: TRBJ2-1
v_call: TRBV7-2
clone_size: .
d_call: .
cdr3_aa: CASSRENGLNEQFF
cdr3_nt: TGTGCCAGCAGCCGAGAGAACGGGTTGAATGAGCAGTTCTTC

j_call: TRBJ2-5
v_call: TRBV18
clone_size: .
d_call: TRBD1
cdr3_aa: CASSPGDRGLQYF
cdr3_nt: TGTGCCAGCTCACCGGGGGACAGGGGATTACAGTACTTC

j_call: TRBJ1-1
v_call: TRBV7-8
clone_size: once
d_call: .
cdr3_aa: CASRSRGQMNTEAFF
cdr3_nt: TGTGCCAGCAGATCGCGGGGGCAAATGAACACTGAAGCTTTCTTT

j_call: TRBJ2-1
v_call: TRBV7-9
clone_size: once
d_call: .
cdr3_aa: CASSLKAAFYNEQFF
cdr3_nt: TGTGCCAGCAGCTTAAAAGCGGCCTTCTACAATGAGCAGTTCTTC

j_call: TRBJ1-2
v_call: TRBV6-1
clone_size: few
d_call: .
cdr3_aa: CASSESGVSSGYTF
cdr3_nt: TGTGCCAGCAGTGAATCGGGGGTCTCGAGTGGCTACACCTTC

j_call: TRBJ1-6
v_call: TRBV20-1
clone_size: once
d_call: .
cdr3_aa: CSARPLGHSPLHF
cdr3_nt: TGCAGTGCTAGGCCCCTGGGCCATTCGCCCCTCCACTTT

j_call: TRBJ2-7
v_call: TRBV25-1
clone_size: few
d_call: TRBD1
cdr3_aa: CASSDPGQDSEQYF
cdr3_nt: TGTGCCAGCAGTGACCCGGGACAGGATTCCGAGCAGTACTTC

j_call: TRBJ2-5
v_call: TRBV20-1
clone_size: .
d_call: .
cdr3_aa: CSARDRRSQETQCF
cdr3_nt: TGCAGTGCTAGAGATAGGAGATCCCAAGAGACCCAGTGCTTC

j_call: TRBJ1-2
v_call: TRBV16
clone_size: .
d_call: .
cdr3_aa: CASSRAGANYGYTF
cdr3_nt: TGTGCCAGCAGCAGGGCAGGAGCTAACTATGGCTACACCTTC

j_call: TRBJ2-7
v_call: TRBV20-1
clone_size: many
d_call: TRBD2
cdr3_aa: CSAQLGTSGAYEQYF
cdr3_nt: TGCAGTGCGCAGCTAGGGACTAGCGGGGCCTACGAGCAGTACTTC

j_call: TRBJ1-6
v_call: TRBV5-1
clone_size: .
d_call: .
cdr3_aa: CASSLSASRNSPLHF
cdr3_nt: TGCGCCAGCAGCTTGTCTGCTAGTAGGAACTCACCCCTCCACTTT

j_call: TRBJ2-7
v_call: TRBV6-6
clone_size: .
d_call: TRBD2
cdr3_aa: CASSSSSGGSSYEQYF
cdr3_nt: TGTGCCAGCAGTTCTTCTAGCGGGGGGAGCTCCTACGAGCAGTACTTC